This paragraph reports one TCR beta chain. What antigen it recognizes has not been identified. No qualities accompany the bases; no much larger clone lies one base away. Each collaborating institution followed its own protocols to collect whole blood in K2EDTA tubes. For TCRbeta analysis, collaborators shipped samples as frozen whole blood, isolated PBMCs, or DNA extracted from either of those sample types. CDR3 length: 12 amino acids, cysteine to phenylalanine. Only the CDR3 DNA is retained, 36 bases long and in frame from the first base. From a lookup of the germline V gene (reference sequence), CDR1 and CDR2 are SEHNR and FQNEAQ. V is pared back by 8 bases and J by 10 bases, with 15 bases lying between the germline termini. The data originate from a study of blood T cell repertoires in COVID-19 (dated by TCRdb to 2020 to 2022). Notes on the research overall: Samples from collaborators originated in the United States, Italy and Spain and spanned both the acute and convalescent phases of COVID-19. The material from the prospective study consisted of cDNA or gDNA derived from T cells, B-cell-depleted T cells, or PBMCs. Subjects who had been exposed to COVID-19, were actively infected with it, or had recovered from it provided the deeply sampled blood TCRbeta repertoires that made up the dataset. A freely available public database, intended as a resource for researchers studying the immune response to SARS-CoV-2, is where the repertoires were released. The samples were drawn from two sources: the first 160 participants of the ongoing ImmuneRACE study, and over 1,000 subjects contributed by 6 global collaborators. Sample metadata almost always included a de-identified subject ID, COVID-19 status, age in years and sex. Where HLA class I and class II types were available, the types were taken from metadata supplied by the sample provider, not from assay-based typing. Broad study findings and their caveats: The amount of clinical and demographic metadata varied by source and participant and was provided uncurated.

TCRbeta CDR3 regions were amplified from genomic DNA by means of the immunoSEQ Assay, a bias-controlled multiplex PCR. The study's processing was this. Within the assay, amplification of reference gene primers was used to estimate how many nucleated cells each sample contained. To quantify the absolute abundance of each unique TCRbeta CDR3 rearrangement, sequence reads were collapsed and filtered. Productive Simpson clonality was computed per sample as the square root of Simpson's diversity index over productive rearrangements. Sourced from immuneACCESS, this table was stored by TCRdb with only in-frame sequences that have V and J called. A share of the clones is absent; for the studies checked, an unresolved V gene accounts for under half, and the remainder has no known explanation. That table is the source of V, J and clone size, and D and trimming were worked out from the DNA. The sample contains around 97,000 clones, approximately 89% of them found a single time. Of the sample, 15% to 20% is held by the ten largest clones.

Material: peripheral blood. The sequence is built from TRBV7-9 and TRBJ2-1, with TRBD2 as a weak D call on 5 bases. The receptor was isolated from a human donor in a cohort sampled during active COVID-19. The bases read TGTGCCAGCCGGAGGCTTCCCTCCGAGCAGTTCTTC. Protein translation: CASRRLPSEQFF.